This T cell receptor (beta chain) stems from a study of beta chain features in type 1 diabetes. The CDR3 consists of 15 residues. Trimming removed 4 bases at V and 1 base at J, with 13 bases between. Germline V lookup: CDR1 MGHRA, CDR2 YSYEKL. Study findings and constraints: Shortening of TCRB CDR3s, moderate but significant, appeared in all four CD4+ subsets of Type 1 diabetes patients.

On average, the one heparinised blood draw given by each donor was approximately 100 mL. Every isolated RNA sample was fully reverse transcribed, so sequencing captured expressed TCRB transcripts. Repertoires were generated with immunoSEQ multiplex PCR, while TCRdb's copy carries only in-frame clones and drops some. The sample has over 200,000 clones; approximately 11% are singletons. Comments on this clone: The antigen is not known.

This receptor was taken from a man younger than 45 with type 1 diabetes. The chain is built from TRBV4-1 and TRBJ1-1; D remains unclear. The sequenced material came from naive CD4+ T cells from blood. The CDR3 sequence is CASSPSGTTNTEAFF. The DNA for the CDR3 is TGCGCCAGCAGCCCTTCAGGCACAACGAACACTGAAGCTTTCTTT.